This T cell receptor (beta chain) was identified in a study of control samples from healthy donors and cancer patients. Germline CDR1 SGDLS, CDR2 YYNGEE. This CDR3 comprises 14 residues. Unmatched junction bases numbered 4, after V lost 3 bases and J lost 2 bases. Using immunoSEQ multiplex PCR, the repertoire was profiled, and TCRdb retains in-frame clones only, with some absent. The repertoire holds approximately 150,000 clones, with about 90% as singletons. Sequencing was done on a sample of blood. The chain uses TRBV9 and TRBJ2-7, with 8 bases lining up with TRBD2. The TCR was taken from a man aged 18 to 35 in good health. This CDR3 is CASSAGGITYEQYF. The CDR3 bases are TGTGCCAGCAGCGCGGGGGGGATTACCTACGAGCAGTACTTC.